This TCR beta chain was identified in a study of shared clonotypes between healthy human individuals. Findings of the study overall: Sampling involved blood alone; tissue repertoires likely differ. An anticipated effect of sequencing depth on clonotype sharing among donors was recognized.

With respect to this clone: Its antigen is not known.

Losses at the gene ends were 0 bases for V and 2 bases for J; bases not matched to a gene: 5. Germline V gives CDR1 SGHRS, CDR2 YFSETQ. This CDR3 contains 16 residues. Naive CD45RA+ and memory CD45RA-negative subsets were split from CD4+ cells. Replicate PCRs for sorted subsets used roughly 200 ng DNA; this equaled tens of thousands of T cell genomes. Only in-frame clones appear in the TCRdb table, and some are missing; sequencing was by immunoSEQ multiplex PCR. The sample contains 1,500,000 or so clones, about 98.5% of which appear only once. This TCR was recovered from a man under 40 in good health. The sequenced sample was naive CD4+ T cells sorted from blood. The subset was: CD45RA+ positively selected. The genes are TRBV5-1 and TRBJ2-1; the match to TRBD1 covers 7 bases. The CDR3 spells CASSLGPRGTYNEQFF. The CDR3 nucleotides read TGCGCCAGCAGCTTGGGTCCCAGGGGGACCTACAATGAGCAGTTCTTC.